The clone carrying this T cell receptor beta chain turned up a few times. Its antigen is unidentified. This entry comes from a study of T-cell memory formation after mild COVID-19. The CDR3 spans 13 residues. Trimming took 4 bases from V and 9 from J; bases not matched to a gene: 6. Germline CDR1 and CDR2: SGHDT and YYEEEE. Findings and caveats of the study: Second-wave clones reaching peak frequency on day 37 lacked confirmed SARS-CoV-2 specificity. CD8+ contracting clones occupied EMRA, while CD4+ ones occupied mainly CM and EM.

Barcoded TCR alpha and TCR beta cDNA libraries with UMIs came from 5'RACE using constant-segment primers. TCRdb re-called the 5' RACE reads with MiXCR, one entry per CDR3 protein. The sample contains under 200,000 distinct CDR3 sequences, roughly 10% of which appear only once. The TCR was taken from a man aged 18 to 29 who had mild COVID-19 (a few samples of this study predate the infection). Cell type and time point are not known. V is TRBV5-6 and J is TRBJ2-4, with 8 bases aligning to TRBD1. What was sequenced was PBMCs or a T cell subset sorted from them (not recorded which). The CDR3 loop reads CASSPDRVAIQYF. The CDR3 bases are TGTGCCAGCAGCCCGGACAGGGTAGCCATTCAGTACTTC.